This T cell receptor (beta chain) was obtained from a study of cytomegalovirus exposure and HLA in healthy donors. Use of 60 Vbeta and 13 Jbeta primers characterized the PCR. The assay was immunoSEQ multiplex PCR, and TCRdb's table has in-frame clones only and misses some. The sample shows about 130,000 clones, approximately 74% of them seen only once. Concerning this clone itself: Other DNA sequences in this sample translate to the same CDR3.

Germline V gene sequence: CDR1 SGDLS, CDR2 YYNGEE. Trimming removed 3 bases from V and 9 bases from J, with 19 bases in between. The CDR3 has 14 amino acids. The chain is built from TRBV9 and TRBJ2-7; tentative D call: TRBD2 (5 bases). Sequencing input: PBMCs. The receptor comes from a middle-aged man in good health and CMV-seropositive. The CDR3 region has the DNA TGTGCCAGCAGCGGGACCAGCGGCTCTACGGGGCAGTACTTC. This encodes CASSGTSGSTGQYF.